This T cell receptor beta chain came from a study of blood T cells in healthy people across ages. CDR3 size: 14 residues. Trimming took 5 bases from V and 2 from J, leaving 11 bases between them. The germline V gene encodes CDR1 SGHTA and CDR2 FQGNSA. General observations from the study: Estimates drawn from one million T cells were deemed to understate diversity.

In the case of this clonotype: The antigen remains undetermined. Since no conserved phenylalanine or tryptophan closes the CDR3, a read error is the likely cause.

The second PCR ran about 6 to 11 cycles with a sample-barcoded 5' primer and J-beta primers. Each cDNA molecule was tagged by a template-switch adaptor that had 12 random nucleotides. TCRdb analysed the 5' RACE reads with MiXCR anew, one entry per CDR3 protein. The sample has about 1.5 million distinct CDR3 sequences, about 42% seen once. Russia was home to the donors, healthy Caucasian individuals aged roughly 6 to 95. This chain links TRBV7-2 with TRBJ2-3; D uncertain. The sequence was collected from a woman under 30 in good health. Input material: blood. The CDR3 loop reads CASSLPQNTDTQYV. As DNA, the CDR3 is TGTGCCAGCAGCCTCCCCCAGAACACAGATACGCAGTATGTT.